This T cell receptor (beta chain) comes out of a study of control samples from healthy donors and cancer patients. Sequencing used immunoSEQ multiplex PCR; TCRdb keeps in-frame clones, though not all of them. The profile covers around 26,000 clones, with around 83% appearing a single time and about 23% taken by the ten largest. Trimming removed 3 bases at V and 16 bases at J, with 19 bases between. The V gene's germline CDR1 is SGHRS and CDR2 YFSETQ. CDR3 length equals 13 residues. This clone came up once. The clonotype comes from a man in his 60s with colorectal cancer. The sample taken for sequencing was PBMCs. This chain links TRBV5-1 with TRBJ1-4, with D uncertain. The CDR3 region has the DNA TGCGCCAGCAGCTACGGACCCTTACAAATACGGTTTTTT. Residues: CASSYGPLQIRFF. Complete variable domain (other parts from reference TRBV5-1 and TRBJ1-4): KAGVTQTPRYLIKTRGQQVTLSCSPISGHRSVSWYQQTPGQGLQFLFEYFSETQRNKGNFPGRFSGRQFSNSRSEMNVSTLELGDSALYLCASSYGPLQIRFFGSGTQLSVL.